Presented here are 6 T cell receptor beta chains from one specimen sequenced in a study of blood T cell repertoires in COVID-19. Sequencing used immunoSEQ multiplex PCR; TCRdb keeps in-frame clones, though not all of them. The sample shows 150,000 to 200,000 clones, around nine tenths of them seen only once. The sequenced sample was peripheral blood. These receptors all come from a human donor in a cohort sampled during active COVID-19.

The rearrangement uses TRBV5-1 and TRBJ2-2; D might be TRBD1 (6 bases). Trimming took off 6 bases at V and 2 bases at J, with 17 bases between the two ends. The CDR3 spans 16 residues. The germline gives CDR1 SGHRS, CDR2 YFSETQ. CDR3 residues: CASKSSPGQNTGELFF. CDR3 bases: TGCGCCAGCAAAAGTTCTCCGGGACAAAACACCGGGGAGCTGTTTTTT.

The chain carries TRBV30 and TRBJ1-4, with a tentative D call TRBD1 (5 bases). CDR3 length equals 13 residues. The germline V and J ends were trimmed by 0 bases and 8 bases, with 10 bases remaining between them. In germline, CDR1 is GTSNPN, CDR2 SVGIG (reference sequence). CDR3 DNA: TGTGCCTGGAGTGTGCAGGGTTGGGAAAAACTGTTTTTT. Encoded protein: CAWSVQGWEKLFF.

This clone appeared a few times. The CDR3 bases are TGTGCCAGCAGCCCAGGGGGATTCCTTATGGACGAGCAGTACTTC. The encoded protein is CASSPGGFLMDEQYF. This rearrangement joins TRBV7-6 to TRBJ2-7, with TRBD1 matching over 7 bases. The length of the CDR3 is 15 residues. After removal of 5 bases from V and 5 bases from J, the junction contained 12 bases not matched to a gene. Germline lookup yields CDR1 SGHVS and CDR2 FNYEAQ.

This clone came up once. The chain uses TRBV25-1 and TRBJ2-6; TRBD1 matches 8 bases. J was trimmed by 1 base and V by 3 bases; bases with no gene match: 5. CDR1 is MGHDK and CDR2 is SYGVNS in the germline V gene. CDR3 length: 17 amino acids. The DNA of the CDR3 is TGTGCCAGCAGTGACCCGCGGACAGGGTCTGGGGCCAACGTCCTGACTTTC. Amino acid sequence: CASSDPRTGSGANVLTF.

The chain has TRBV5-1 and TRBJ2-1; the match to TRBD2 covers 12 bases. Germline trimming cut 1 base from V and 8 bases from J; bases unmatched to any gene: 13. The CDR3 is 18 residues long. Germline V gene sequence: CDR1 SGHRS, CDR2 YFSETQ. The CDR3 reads CASSLRASGGAASDEQFF. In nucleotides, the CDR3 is TGCGCCAGCAGCTTGCGGGCTAGCGGGGGGGCCGCGTCGGATGAGCAGTTCTTC.

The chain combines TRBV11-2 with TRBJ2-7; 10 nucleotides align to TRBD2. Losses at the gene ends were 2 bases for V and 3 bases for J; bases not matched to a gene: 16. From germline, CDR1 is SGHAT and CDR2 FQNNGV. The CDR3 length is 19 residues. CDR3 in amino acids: CASSLSFASGSGGYYEQYF. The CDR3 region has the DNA TGTGCCAGCAGCTTAAGTTTCGCTAGCGGGAGTGGGGGGTACTACGAGCAGTACTTC.